The 21 T cell receptor beta chains reported below all come from one sample, sequenced in a study of OX40 agonist ivuxolimab in advanced cancers. Some clones are missing from TCRdb's copy, which holds only in-frame ones; the method was immunoSEQ multiplex PCR. The sample includes 50,000 or so clones, about 80% seen only once; the top ten take under 2.5%. Sequences were derived from CD4+ or CD8+ T cells sorted from blood, sampled in a trial of the OX40 agonist ivuxolimab. The receptor source for this set is an adult with an advanced solid tumor such as melanoma, head and neck, liver or kidney cancer.

The chain employs TRBV6-1 and TRBJ1-1; D uncertain. Trimming took 5 bases from V and 4 from J, leaving 8 bases between them. The CDR3 totals 12 residues. CDR1 is MNHNS and CDR2 is SASEGT in the germline V gene. Here the CDR3 DNA reads TGTGCCAGCAGTCCACAAGGCACTGAAGCTTTCTTT. This codes for CASSPQGTEAFF.

The rearrangement joins TRBV9 to TRBJ2-3; a weak D match, TRBD2 (5 bases). Trimming stripped 4 bases from V and 4 bases from J, with 16 bases between. CDR1 SGDLS and CDR2 YYNGEE come from the germline V gene. This CDR3 contains 15 residues. The CDR3 DNA reads TGTGCCAGCAGCCCTGAACTAGTCTCTGCAGATACGCAGTATTTT. It translates to CASSPELVSADTQYF.

CDR3 DNA: TGTGCCAGCTCACCACAAACACCTGGAGGAGGGGCAGAGACCCAGTACTTC. It specifies CASSPQTPGGGAETQYF. This chain links TRBV18 with TRBJ2-5; maybe TRBD2 (6 bases). V was pared by 1 base and J by 4 bases, with 19 bases between. CDR1 is KGHSH and CDR2 is LQKENI in the germline V gene. The CDR3 sequence is 17 residues long.

The chain couples TRBV10-2 to TRBJ2-7; 13 nucleotides agree with TRBD2. The CDR3 length is 17 residues. V was pared by 2 bases and J by 3 bases, with 7 bases of the junction left unmatched. Germline CDR1 is WSHSY and CDR2 is SAAADI. CDR3 nucleotide sequence: TGCGCCAGCAGTGAGCTCCCAGGACTAGCGGGAGACTACGAGCAGTACTTC. Protein: CASSELPGLAGDYEQYF.

The CDR3 is CASSLASGQQRTDTQYF. Here the CDR3 DNA reads TGTGCCAGCAGCTTGGCCTCGGGACAGCAACGCACAGATACGCAGTATTTT. This chain links TRBV5-5 with TRBJ2-3; 7 nucleotides match TRBD1. The CDR3 has 17 residues. Germline assignment: CDR1 SGHKS and CDR2 YYEKEE (reference sequence). Trimming removed 0 bases from V and 1 base from J; junction bases left unmatched: 8.

On this clone itself: One end of the junction does not line up with germline, which may come from a read error. The V gene is TRBV10-3, the J gene TRBJ1-2; the match to TRBD1 covers 9 bases. Germline V gene lookup returns CDR1 ENHRY and CDR2 SYGVKD. CDR3 size: 15 residues. The CDR3 spells CAISDPGTGNYGYTF. The CDR3 DNA is TGTGCCATTAGTGACCCCGGGACAGGGAACTATGGCTACACCTTC.

This clone was picked up a small number of times. The J gene is TRBJ2-1, the V gene TRBV5-1; tentative D call: TRBD2 (5 bases). V dropped 6 bases and J dropped 8 bases, with 15 bases sitting between them. The length of the CDR3 is 13 residues. In germline, CDR1 is SGHRS, CDR2 YFSETQ. The CDR3, as DNA: TGCGCCAGCACCTCGAACGAGGGCGATGAGCAGTTCTTC. Amino acids: CASTSNEGDEQFF. Full variable domain (outside the CDR3, taken from reference TRBV5-1 and TRBJ2-1): KAGVTQTPRYLIKTRGQQVTLSCSPISGHRSVSWYQQTPGQGLQFLFEYFSETQRNKGNFPGRFSGRQFSNSRSEMNVSTLELGDSALYLCASTSNEGDEQFFGPGTRLTVL.

The chain's CDR3 is CASSPRTWGDTQYF. In DNA, the CDR3 is TGTGCCAGCAGCCCGCGGACCTGGGGGGATACGCAGTATTTT. V and J are TRBV9 and TRBJ2-3; tentatively, D is TRBD1 or TRBD2 (5 bases each). The CDR3 loop spans 14 amino acids. The germline V gene has CDR1 SGDLS and CDR2 YYNGEE. With 4 bases removed from V and 6 bases from J, the gap between germline ends came to 15 bases.

V gene TRBV2 combines with J gene TRBJ2-4; possibly TRBD2 for D (7 bases). From germline, CDR1 is SNHLY and CDR2 FYNNEI. V was shortened by 7 bases and J by 7 bases, with 14 bases between the two germline ends. This CDR3 comprises 13 residues. The CDR3 loop reads CASTWTRGNIQYF. The CDR3 coding sequence is TGTGCCAGCACCTGGACTAGGGGGAACATTCAGTACTTC.

The chain couples TRBV10-2 to TRBJ2-7; 7 nucleotides align to TRBD2. CDR1 is WSHSY and CDR2 is SAAADI in the germline V gene. The V gene end was trimmed by 4 bases and the J gene end by 4 bases; junction bases not matched to a gene: 13. CDR3 size: 16 residues. CDR3: CASSGAGTTGKYEQYF. DNA for the CDR3: TGCGCCAGCAGTGGGGCCGGGACTACGGGGAAATACGAGCAGTACTTC.

This clone was recorded at least ten times. The DNA of the CDR3 is TGTGCCAGCAGCGTAGAGCCTGACCACATTTCACCCCTCCACTTT. Its translation: CASSVEPDHISPLHF. J is TRBJ1-6 and V is TRBV9, with D hard to call. This CDR3 has 15 amino acids. The V end lost 0 bases, the J end lost 9 bases, and 13 bases lay between the germline ends. In germline, CDR1 is SGDLS, CDR2 YYNGEE.

The gene calls are TRBV7-9 and TRBJ2-7; D gene ambiguous. This CDR3 is built from 12 residues. Germline V gene sequence: CDR1 SEHNR, CDR2 FQNEAQ (reference sequence). V was trimmed by 6 bases and J by 2 bases, leaving 8 bases between them. CDR3 sequence: CASSPEPYEQYF. CDR3 coding DNA: TGTGCCAGCAGTCCAGAGCCCTACGAGCAGTACTTC. The full variable domain, rest sourced from reference TRBV7-9 and TRBJ2-7, is DTGVSQNPRHKITKRGQNVTFRCDPISEHNRLYWYRQTLGQGPEFLTYFQNEAQLEKSRLLSDRFSAERPKGSFSTLEIQRTEQGDSAMYLCASSPEPYEQYFGPGTRLTVT.

The chain is built from TRBV5-6 and TRBJ1-1, with no clear D. V dropped 5 bases and J dropped 8 bases, with 10 bases sitting between them. The CDR3 is made up of 11 amino acids. Germline CDR1 SGHDT, CDR2 YYEEEE. The CDR3 sequence is CASSRRGEAFF. CDR3 DNA: TGTGCCAGCAGTCGAAGAGGGGAAGCTTTCTTT.

The chain is built from TRBV5-1 and TRBJ2-3; 8 positions agree with TRBD2. The germline V gene has CDR1 SGHRS and CDR2 YFSETQ. The CDR3 is 18 amino acids. V dropped 5 bases and J dropped 2; count of bases not matched to a gene: 16. CDR3: CASSGAGVLPEPTDTQYF. The CDR3, as DNA: TGCGCCAGCAGTGGAGCGGGAGTTTTGCCGGAACCCACAGATACGCAGTATTTT.

This chain connects TRBV19 to TRBJ2-4; D gene unclear. CDR1 is LNHDA, CDR2 SQIVND, per germline (reference sequence). The length of the CDR3 is 13 residues. V shed 6 bases and J shed 0 bases, with 6 bases lying between them. CDR3 protein: CASSQAAKNIQYF. The CDR3 DNA sequence: TGTGCCAGTAGCCAGGCAGCCAAAAACATTCAGTACTTC.

This rearrangement joins TRBV29-1 to TRBJ2-7, with 9 bases lining up with TRBD1. The CDR3 consists of 15 residues. V gave up 4 bases and J gave up 4 bases; unmatched junction bases: 11. Germline lookup yields CDR1 SQVTM and CDR2 ANQGSEA. The CDR3 DNA reads TGCAGCGTTGCAGGTGACAGGGGGAACCCGTACGAGCAGTACTTC. Its translation is CSVAGDRGNPYEQYF.

The rearrangement uses TRBV4-2 and TRBJ1-4, with a weak D call TRBD1 (6 bases). Trimming removed 0 bases at V and 2 bases at J, with 16 bases between. The CDR3 consists of 18 residues. Germline V gene data show CDR1 as LGHNA and CDR2 as YNFKEQ. The CDR3 bases are TGTGCCAGCAGCCAAGACCCCCCAGGGGCGAGTACTAATGAAAAACTGTTTTTT. This codes for CASSQDPPGASTNEKLFF.

The rearrangement links TRBV6-5 to TRBJ2-7; the match to TRBD1 covers 11 bases. The length of the CDR3 is 15 residues. Trimming removed 4 bases from V and 3 bases from J; junction bases left unmatched: 5. CDR1 and CDR2 (germline): MNHEY, SVGAGI. In DNA, the CDR3 is TGTGCCAGCAGTTCGGGGACAGGGGGATTCTACGAGCAGTACTTC. Protein: CASSSGTGGFYEQYF.

The count of this clone is one. The rearrangement joins TRBV9 to TRBJ2-5, with D perhaps assigned TRBD1 or TRBD2 (5 bases each). Germline lookup yields CDR1 SGDLS and CDR2 YYNGEE. This CDR3 is built from 15 residues. Trimming shortened V by 6 bases and J by 4 bases, and 19 bases separated the two germline ends. CDR3 amino acids: CASTPSGGEGETQYF. The CDR3 region has the DNA TGTGCCAGCACCCCCAGTGGGGGTGAGGGAGAGACCCAGTACTTC.

The rearrangement links TRBV7-6 to TRBJ1-3; D not certain. Germline values: CDR1 SGHVS, CDR2 FNYEAQ. CDR3 length: 16 amino acids. V was clipped by 2 bases and J by 0 bases, with 11 bases between them. DNA for the CDR3: TGTGCCAGCAGCTTATTTACGGCAAGCTCTGGAAACACCATATATTTT. Its protein is CASSLFTASSGNTIYF. The full variable domain, in which reference TRBV7-6 and TRBJ1-3 provide the parts outside the CDR3, is GAGVSQSPRYKVTKRGQDVALRCDPISGHVSLYWYRQALGQGPEFLTYFNYEAQQDKSGLPNDRFSAERPEGSISTLTIQRTEQRDSAMYRCASSLFTASSGNTIYFGEGSWLTVV.

V and J are TRBV7-8 and TRBJ1-1, with D maybe TRBD1 (6 bases). The CDR3 is 17 residues long. CDR1 is SGHVS, CDR2 FQNEAQ, per germline. Deletions cut 7 bases from V and 0 bases from J, with 21 bases between. The CDR3 is CASTLRARGPLNTEAFF. CDR3 bases: TGTGCCAGCACCCTTAGAGCCAGGGGCCCCTTGAACACTGAAGCTTTCTTT. Together with reference TRBV7-8 and TRBJ1-1, the CDR3 gives the full variable domain: GAGVSQSPRYKVAKRGQDVALRCDPISGHVSLFWYQQALGQGPEFLTYFQNEAQLDKSGLPSDRFFAERPEGSVSTLKIQRTQQEDSAVYLCASTLRARGPLNTEAFFGQGTRLTVV.